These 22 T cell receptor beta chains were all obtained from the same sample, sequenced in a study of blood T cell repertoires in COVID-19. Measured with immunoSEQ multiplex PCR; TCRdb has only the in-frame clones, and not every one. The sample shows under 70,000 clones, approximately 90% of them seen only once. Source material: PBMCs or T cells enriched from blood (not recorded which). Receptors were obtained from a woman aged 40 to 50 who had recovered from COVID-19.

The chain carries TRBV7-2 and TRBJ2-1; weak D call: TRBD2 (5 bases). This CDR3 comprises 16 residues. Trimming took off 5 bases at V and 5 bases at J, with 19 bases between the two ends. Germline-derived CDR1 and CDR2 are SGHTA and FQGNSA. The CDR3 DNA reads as TGTGCCAGCAGCCCTTTGGTCCCTATGAGGGACAATGAGCAGTTCTTC. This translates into CASSPLVPMRDNEQFF.

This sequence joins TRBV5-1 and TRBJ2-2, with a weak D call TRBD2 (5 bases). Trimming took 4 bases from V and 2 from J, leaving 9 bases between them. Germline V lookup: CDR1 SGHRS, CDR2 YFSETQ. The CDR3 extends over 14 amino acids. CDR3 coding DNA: TGCGCCAGCAGCGATACGGGAAACACCGGGGAGCTGTTTTTT. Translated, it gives CASSDTGNTGELFF. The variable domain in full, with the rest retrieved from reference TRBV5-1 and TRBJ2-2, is KAGVTQTPRYLIKTRGQQVTLSCSPISGHRSVSWYQQTPGQGLQFLFEYFSETQRNKGNFPGRFSGRQFSNSRSEMNVSTLELGDSALYLCASSDTGNTGELFFGEGSRLTVL.

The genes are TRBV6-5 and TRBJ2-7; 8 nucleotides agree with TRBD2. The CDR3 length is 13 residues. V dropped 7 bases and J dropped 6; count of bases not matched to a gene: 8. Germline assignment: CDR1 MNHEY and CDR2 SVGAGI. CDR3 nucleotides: TGTGCCAGCAAACGGCCAGCGGGGGTCGAGCAGTACTTC. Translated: CASKRPAGVEQYF.

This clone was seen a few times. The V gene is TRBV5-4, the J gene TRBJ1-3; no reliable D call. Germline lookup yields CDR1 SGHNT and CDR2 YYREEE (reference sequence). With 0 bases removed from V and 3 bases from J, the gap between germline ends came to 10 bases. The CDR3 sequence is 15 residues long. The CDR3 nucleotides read TGTGCCAGCAGCTTGGCCGGAGTTGATGGAAACACCATATATTTT. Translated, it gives CASSLAGVDGNTIYF. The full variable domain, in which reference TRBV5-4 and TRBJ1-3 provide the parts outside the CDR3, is ETGVTQSPTHLIKTRGQQVTLRCSSQSGHNTVSWYQQALGQGPQFIFQYYREEENGRGNFPPRFSGLQFPNYSSELNVNALELDDSALYLCASSLAGVDGNTIYFGEGSWLTVV.

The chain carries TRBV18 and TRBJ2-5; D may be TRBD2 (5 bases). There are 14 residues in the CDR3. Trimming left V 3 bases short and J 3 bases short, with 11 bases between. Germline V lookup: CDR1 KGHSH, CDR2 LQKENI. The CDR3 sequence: CASSPLGRKETQYF. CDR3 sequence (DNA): TGTGCCAGCTCACCTCTTGGGAGAAAAGAGACCCAGTACTTC.

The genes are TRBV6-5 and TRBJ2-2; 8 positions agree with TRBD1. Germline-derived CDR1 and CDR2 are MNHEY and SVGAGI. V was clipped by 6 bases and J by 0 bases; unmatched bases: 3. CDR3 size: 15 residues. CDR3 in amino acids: CASSRQGTNTGELFF. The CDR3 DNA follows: TGTGCCAGCAGCAGACAGGGGACGAACACCGGGGAGCTGTTTTTT.

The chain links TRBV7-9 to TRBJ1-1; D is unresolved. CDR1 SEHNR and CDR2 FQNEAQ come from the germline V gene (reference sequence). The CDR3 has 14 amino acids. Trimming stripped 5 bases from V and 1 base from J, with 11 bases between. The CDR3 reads CASSLDLGNTEAFF. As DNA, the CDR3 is TGTGCCAGCAGCCTTGACTTGGGGAACACTGAAGCTTTCTTT.

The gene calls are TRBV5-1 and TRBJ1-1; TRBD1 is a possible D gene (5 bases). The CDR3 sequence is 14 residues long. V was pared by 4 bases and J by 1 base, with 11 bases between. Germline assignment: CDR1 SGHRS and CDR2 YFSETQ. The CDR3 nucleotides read TGCGCCAGCAGCGGGGGGTTTCCGAACACTGAAGCTTTCTTT. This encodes CASSGGFPNTEAFF.

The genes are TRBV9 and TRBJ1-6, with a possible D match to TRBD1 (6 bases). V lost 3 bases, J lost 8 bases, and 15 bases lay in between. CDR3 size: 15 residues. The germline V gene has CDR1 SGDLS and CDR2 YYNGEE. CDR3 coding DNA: TGTGCCAGCAGCGCGCCAGGGGACGGCTATTCACCCCTCCACTTT. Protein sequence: CASSAPGDGYSPLHF.

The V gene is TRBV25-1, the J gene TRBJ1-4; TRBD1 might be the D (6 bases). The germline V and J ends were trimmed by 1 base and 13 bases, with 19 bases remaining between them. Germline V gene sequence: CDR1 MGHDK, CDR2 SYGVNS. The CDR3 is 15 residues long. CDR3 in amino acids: CASSEWKGGKAVLFF. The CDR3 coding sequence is TGTGCCAGCAGTGAATGGAAAGGGGGAAAGGCGGTACTGTTTTTT.

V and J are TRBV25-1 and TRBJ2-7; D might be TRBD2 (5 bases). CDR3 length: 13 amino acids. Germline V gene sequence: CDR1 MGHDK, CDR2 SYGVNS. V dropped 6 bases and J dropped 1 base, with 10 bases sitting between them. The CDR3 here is CASRFGLSYEQYF. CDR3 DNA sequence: TGTGCCAGCAGATTCGGACTTTCCTACGAGCAGTACTTC.

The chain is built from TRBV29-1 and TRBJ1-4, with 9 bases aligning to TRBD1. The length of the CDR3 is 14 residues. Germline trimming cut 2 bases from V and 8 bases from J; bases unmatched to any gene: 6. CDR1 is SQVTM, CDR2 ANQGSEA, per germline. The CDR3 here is CSVETGTGNEKLFF. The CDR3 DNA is TGCAGCGTTGAAACGGGGACAGGGAACGAAAAACTGTTTTTT. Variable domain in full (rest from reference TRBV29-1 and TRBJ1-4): SAVISQKPSRDICQRGTSLTIQCQVDSQVTMMFWYRQQPGQSLTLIATANQGSEATYESGFVIDKFPISRPNLTFSTLTVSNMSPEDSSIYLCSVETGTGNEKLFFGSGTQLSVL.

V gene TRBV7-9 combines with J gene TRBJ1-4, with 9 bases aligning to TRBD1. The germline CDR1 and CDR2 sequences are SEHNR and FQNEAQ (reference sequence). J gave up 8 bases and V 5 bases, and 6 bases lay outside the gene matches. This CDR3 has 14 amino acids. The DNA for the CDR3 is TGTGCCAGCAGCCCCGGGACAGGGCTCGAAAAACTGTTTTTT. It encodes CASSPGTGLEKLFF. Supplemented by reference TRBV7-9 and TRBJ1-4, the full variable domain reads DTGVSQNPRHKITKRGQNVTFRCDPISEHNRLYWYRQTLGQGPEFLTYFQNEAQLEKSRLLSDRFSAERPKGSFSTLEIQRTEQGDSAMYLCASSPGTGLEKLFFGSGTQLSVL.

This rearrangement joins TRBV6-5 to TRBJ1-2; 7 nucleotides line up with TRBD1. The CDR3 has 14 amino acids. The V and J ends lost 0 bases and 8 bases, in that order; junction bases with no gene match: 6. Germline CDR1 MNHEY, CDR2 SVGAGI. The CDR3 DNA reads TGTGCCAGCAGTTACTCGAGGGGGCTGGGGGGCTACACCTTC. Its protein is CASSYSRGLGGYTF.

The CDR3 loop is CASSVGTSVTGELFF. The CDR3, as DNA: TGTGCCAGCAGCGTAGGGACTAGCGTTACCGGGGAGCTGTTTTTT. The chain combines TRBV9 with TRBJ2-2; TRBD2 matches 9 bases. This CDR3 has 15 residues. Looked up from germline, CDR1 is SGDLS and CDR2 is YYNGEE. V shed 0 bases, J shed 5 bases, and the junction held 2 bases outside the gene matches.

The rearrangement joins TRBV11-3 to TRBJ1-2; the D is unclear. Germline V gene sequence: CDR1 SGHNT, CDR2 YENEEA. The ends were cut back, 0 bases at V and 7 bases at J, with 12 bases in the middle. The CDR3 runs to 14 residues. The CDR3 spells CASSLEGSPVGYTF. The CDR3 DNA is TGTGCCAGCAGCTTAGAGGGCTCCCCGGTTGGCTACACCTTC. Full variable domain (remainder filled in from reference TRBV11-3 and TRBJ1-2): EAGVVQSPRYKIIEKKQPVAFWCNPISGHNTLYWYLQNLGQGPELLIRYENEEAVDDSQLPKDRFSAERLKGVDSTLKIQPAELGDSAVYLCASSLEGSPVGYTFGSGTRLTVV.

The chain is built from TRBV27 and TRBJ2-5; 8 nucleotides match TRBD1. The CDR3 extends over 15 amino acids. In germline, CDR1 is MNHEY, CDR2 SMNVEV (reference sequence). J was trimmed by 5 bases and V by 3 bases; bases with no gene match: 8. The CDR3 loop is CASSFGQGVGETQYF. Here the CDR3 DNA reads TGTGCCAGCAGTTTCGGACAGGGTGTGGGCGAGACCCAGTACTTC.

In DNA, the CDR3 is TGTGCCAGCAGCTTAGTACTAGCGGACAATGAGCAGTTCTTC. Its protein is CASSLVLADNEQFF. This chain connects TRBV11-1 to TRBJ2-1; 8 bases align to TRBD2. J gave up 5 bases and V 1 base, and 1 base lay outside the gene matches. The CDR3 consists of 14 residues. Germline lookup yields CDR1 SGHAT and CDR2 FQDESV (reference sequence).

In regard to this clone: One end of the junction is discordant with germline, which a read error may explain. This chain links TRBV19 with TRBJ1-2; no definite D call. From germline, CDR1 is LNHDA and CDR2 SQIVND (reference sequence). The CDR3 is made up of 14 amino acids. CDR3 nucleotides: TGTGCCAGTAGTATAGGACGGCATAACTATGGCCACACCTTC. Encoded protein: CASSIGRHNYGHTF.

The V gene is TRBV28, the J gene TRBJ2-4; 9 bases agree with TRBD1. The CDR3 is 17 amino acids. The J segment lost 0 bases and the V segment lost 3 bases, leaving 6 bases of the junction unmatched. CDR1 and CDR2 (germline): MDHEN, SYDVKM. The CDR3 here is CASSFRGQGRAKNIQYF. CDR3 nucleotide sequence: TGTGCCAGCAGTTTCCGCGGACAGGGGAGAGCCAAAAACATTCAGTACTTC.

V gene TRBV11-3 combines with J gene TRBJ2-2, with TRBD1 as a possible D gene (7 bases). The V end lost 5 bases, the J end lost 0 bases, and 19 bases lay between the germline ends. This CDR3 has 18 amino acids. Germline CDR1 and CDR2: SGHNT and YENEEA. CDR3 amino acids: CASSPGWRDSSNTGELFF. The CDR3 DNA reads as TGTGCCAGCAGCCCAGGGTGGCGGGACAGTTCGAACACCGGGGAGCTGTTTTTT. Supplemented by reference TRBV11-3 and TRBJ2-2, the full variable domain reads EAGVVQSPRYKIIEKKQPVAFWCNPISGHNTLYWYLQNLGQGPELLIRYENEEAVDDSQLPKDRFSAERLKGVDSTLKIQPAELGDSAVYLCASSPGWRDSSNTGELFFGEGSRLTVL.

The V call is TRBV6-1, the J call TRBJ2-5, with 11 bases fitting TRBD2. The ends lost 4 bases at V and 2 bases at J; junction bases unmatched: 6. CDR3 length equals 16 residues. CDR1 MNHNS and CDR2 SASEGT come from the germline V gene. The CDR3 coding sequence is TGTGCCAGCAGTGTCGCTAGCGGGGGGTCTCAAGAGACCCAGTACTTC. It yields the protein CASSVASGGSQETQYF.